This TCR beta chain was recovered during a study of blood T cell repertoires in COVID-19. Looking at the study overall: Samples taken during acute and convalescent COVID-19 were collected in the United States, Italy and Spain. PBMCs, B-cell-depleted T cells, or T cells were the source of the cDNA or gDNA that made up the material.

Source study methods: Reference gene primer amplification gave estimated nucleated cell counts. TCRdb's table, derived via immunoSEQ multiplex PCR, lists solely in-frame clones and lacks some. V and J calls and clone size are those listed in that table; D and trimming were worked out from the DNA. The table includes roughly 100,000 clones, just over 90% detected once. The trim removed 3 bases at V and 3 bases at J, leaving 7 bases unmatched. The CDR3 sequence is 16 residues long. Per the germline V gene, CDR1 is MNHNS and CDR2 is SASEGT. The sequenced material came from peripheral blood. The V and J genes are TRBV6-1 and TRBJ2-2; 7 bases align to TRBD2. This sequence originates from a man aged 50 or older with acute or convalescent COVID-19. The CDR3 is CASSDRAGADTGELFF. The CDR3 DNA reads TGTGCCAGCAGTGATCGGGCGGGAGCGGACACCGGGGAGCTGTTTTTT.